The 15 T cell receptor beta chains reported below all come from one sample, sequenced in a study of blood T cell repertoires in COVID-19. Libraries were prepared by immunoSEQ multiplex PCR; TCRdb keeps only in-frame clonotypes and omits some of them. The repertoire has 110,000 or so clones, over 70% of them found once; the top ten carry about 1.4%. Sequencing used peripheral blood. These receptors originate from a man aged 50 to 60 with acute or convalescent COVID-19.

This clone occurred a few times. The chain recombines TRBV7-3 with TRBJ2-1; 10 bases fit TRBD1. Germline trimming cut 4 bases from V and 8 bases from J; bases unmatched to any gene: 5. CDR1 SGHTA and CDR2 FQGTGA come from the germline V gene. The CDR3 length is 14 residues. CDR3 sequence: CASSSGTGAHEQFF. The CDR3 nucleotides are TGTGCCAGCAGCTCGGGGACAGGGGCCCATGAGCAGTTCTTC.

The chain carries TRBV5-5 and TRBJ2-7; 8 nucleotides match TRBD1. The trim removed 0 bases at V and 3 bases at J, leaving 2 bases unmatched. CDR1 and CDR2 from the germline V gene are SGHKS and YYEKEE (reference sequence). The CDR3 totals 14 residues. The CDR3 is CASSLDRGNYEQYF. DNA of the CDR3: TGTGCCAGCAGCTTGGACAGGGGGAACTACGAGCAGTACTTC.

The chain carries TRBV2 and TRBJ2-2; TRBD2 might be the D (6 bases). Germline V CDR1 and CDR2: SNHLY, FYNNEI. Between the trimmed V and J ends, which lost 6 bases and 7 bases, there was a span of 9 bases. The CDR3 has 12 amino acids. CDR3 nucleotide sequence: TGTGCCAGCAGGGAGGGCTTCGGGGAGCTGTTTTTT. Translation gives CASREGFGELFF.

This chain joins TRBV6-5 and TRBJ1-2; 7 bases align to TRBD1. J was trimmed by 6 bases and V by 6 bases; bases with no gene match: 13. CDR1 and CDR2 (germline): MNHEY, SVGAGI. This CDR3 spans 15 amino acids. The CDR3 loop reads CASRKTGTPYDGYTF. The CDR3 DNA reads TGTGCCAGCAGGAAGACAGGGACTCCTTACGATGGCTACACCTTC.

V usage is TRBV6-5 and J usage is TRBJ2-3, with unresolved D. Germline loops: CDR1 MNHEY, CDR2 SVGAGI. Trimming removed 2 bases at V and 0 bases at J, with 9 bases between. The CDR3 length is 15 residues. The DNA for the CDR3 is TGTGCCAGCAGTTACGGTCAAGCTAGCACAGATACGCAGTATTTT. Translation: CASSYGQASTDTQYF.

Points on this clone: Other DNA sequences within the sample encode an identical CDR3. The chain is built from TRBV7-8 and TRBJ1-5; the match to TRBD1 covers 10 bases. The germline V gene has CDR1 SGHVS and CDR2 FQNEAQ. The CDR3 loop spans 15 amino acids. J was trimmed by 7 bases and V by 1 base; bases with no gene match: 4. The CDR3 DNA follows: TGTGCCAGCAGCTTAGGACAGGGGGCCGGGCAGCCCCAGCATTTT. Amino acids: CASSLGQGAGQPQHF.

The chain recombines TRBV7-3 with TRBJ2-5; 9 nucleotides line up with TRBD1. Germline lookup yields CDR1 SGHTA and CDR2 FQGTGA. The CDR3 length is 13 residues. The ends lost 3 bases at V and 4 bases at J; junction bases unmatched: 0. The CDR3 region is CASSLDRGETQYF. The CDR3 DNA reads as TGTGCCAGCAGCTTGGACAGGGGAGAGACCCAGTACTTC.

The CDR3 sequence: CASSLRGYEQYF. DNA of the CDR3: TGTGCCAGCAGCCTGAGGGGGTACGAGCAGTACTTC. This chain connects TRBV5-8 to TRBJ2-7; D perhaps matches TRBD1 (6 bases). Germline V gene lookup returns CDR1 SGHTS and CDR2 YDEGEE. The CDR3 runs to 12 residues. V was cut by 4 bases and J by 4 bases, with 9 bases left in between. The variable domain in full, with the rest retrieved from reference TRBV5-8 and TRBJ2-7, is EAGVTQSPTHLIKTRGQQATLRCSPISGHTSVYWYQQALGLGLQFLLWYDEGEERNRGNFPPRFSGRQFPNYSSELNVNALELEDSALYLCASSLRGYEQYFGPGTRLTVT.

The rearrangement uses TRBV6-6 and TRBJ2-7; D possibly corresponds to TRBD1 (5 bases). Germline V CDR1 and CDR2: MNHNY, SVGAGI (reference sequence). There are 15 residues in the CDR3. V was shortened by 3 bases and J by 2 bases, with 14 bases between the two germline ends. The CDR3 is CASSYQGGGTYEQYF. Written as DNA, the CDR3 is TGTGCCAGCAGTTATCAGGGCGGTGGGACCTACGAGCAGTACTTC.

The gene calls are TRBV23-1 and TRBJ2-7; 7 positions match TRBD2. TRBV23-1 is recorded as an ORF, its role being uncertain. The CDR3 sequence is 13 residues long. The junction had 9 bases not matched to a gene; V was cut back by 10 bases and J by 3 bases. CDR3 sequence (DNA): TGCGCCACCAGAAAGGGACTATGCTACGAGCAGTACGTC. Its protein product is CATRKGLCYEQYV.

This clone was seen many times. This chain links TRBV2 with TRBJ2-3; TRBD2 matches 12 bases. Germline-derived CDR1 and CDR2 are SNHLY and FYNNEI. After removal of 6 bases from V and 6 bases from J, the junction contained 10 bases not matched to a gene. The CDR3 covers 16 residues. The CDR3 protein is CASSEKLLAGGDTQYF. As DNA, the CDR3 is TGTGCCAGCAGCGAGAAGTTACTAGCGGGGGGTGATACGCAGTATTTT.

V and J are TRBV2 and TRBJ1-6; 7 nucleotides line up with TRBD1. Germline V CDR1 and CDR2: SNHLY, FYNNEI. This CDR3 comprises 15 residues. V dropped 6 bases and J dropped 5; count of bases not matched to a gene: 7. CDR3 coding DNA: TGTGCCAGCAGACGACAGGGCGTCGATAATTCACCCCTCCACTTT. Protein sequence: CASRRQGVDNSPLHF.

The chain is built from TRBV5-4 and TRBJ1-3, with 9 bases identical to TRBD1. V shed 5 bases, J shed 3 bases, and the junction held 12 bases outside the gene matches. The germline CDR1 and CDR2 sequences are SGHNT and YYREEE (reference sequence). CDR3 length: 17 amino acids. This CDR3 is CASSTAVQGASGNTIYF. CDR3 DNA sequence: TGTGCCAGCAGTACCGCGGTACAGGGGGCGAGTGGAAACACCATATATTTT.

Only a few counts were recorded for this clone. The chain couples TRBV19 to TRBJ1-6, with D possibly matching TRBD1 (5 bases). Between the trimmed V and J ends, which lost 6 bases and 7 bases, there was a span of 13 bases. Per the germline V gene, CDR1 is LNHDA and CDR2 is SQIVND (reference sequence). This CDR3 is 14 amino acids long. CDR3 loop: CASRSPGKNSPLHF. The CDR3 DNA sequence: TGTGCCAGTAGAAGTCCAGGGAAAAATTCACCCCTCCACTTT.

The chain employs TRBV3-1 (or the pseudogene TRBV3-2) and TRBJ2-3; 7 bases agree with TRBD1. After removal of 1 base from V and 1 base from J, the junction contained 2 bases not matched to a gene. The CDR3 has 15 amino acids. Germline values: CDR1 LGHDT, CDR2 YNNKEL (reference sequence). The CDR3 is CASSQVGTGTDTQYF. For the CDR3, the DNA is TGTGCCAGCAGCCAAGTCGGGACAGGCACAGATACGCAGTATTTT.